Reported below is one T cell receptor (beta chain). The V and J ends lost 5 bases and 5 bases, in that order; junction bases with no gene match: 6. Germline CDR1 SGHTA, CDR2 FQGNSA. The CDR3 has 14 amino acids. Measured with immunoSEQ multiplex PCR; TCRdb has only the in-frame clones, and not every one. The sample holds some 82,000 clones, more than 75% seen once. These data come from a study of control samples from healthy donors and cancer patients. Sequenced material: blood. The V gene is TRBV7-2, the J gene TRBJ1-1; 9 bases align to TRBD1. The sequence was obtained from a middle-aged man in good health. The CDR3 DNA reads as TGTGCCAGCAGCCCGATGACAGGGGGGACTGAAGCTTTCTTT. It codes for CASSPMTGGTEAFF.